Below, 8 T cell receptor beta chains from the same sample are listed, as sequenced in a study of T-cell reconstitution after alpha-beta-depleted transplantation in children. The library targeted TCRbeta and was prepared with unique molecular identifiers. TCRdb ran MiXCR on the PCR reads and lists one entry per CDR3 protein. Of a few hundred thousand distinct CDR3 sequences in the sample, 25% to 30% were seen once. The sample consisted of PBMCs, taken before TCRalphabeta/CD19-depleted stem cell transplant. The source of these receptors is a boy under three years old with Wiskott-Aldrich syndrome, due to receive a stem cell transplant.

V gene TRBV7-9 combines with J gene TRBJ2-1, with TRBD1 identical over 9 bases. The CDR3 is 15 amino acids. J gave up 13 bases and V 0 bases, and 10 bases lay outside the gene matches. CDR1 and CDR2 from the germline V gene are SEHNR and FQNEAQ (reference sequence). The CDR3 spells CASSLAPTGGTLQFF. CDR3 DNA: TGTGCCAGCAGCTTAGCCCCGACAGGGGGGACCCTTCAGTTCTTC.

The table lists this clonotype with many counts. V usage is TRBV5-1 and J usage is TRBJ2-5; D gene uncertain. Trimming shortened V by 5 bases and J by 2 bases, and 7 bases separated the two germline ends. There are 12 residues in the CDR3. Germline V gene lookup returns CDR1 SGHRS and CDR2 YFSETQ. In DNA, the CDR3 is TGCGCCAGCAGTTTACCTCAAGAGACCCAGTACTTC. This gives the protein CASSLPQETQYF.

The chain couples TRBV14 to TRBJ1-2, with D uncertain. This CDR3 has 13 amino acids. Per germline, CDR1 SGHDN and CDR2 FVKESK. The V end lost 1 base, the J end lost 4 bases, and 7 bases lay between the germline ends. Here the CDR3 reads CASSQGRAYGYTF. DNA of the CDR3: TGTGCCAGCAGCCAAGGACGGGCCTATGGCTACACCTTC.

This clonotype has just a few counts. The chain employs TRBV4-1 and TRBJ2-1; 8 nucleotides agree with TRBD2. Germline-derived CDR1 and CDR2 are MGHRA and YSYEKL. The CDR3 extends over 17 amino acids. V gave up 4 bases and J gave up 7 bases; unmatched junction bases: 15. CDR3 loop: CASSREVSGNDRNEQFF. The CDR3 nucleotides read TGCGCCAGCAGCCGGGAGGTTAGCGGGAACGATAGGAATGAGCAGTTCTTC.

Ten or more counts support this clonotype. The V call is TRBV9, the J call TRBJ2-1, with 7 bases fitting TRBD2. Germline V gene data show CDR1 as SGDLS and CDR2 as YYNGEE. The CDR3 is 16 residues long. V was clipped by 0 bases and J by 5 bases; unmatched bases: 8. The CDR3 nucleotides read TGTGCCAGCAGCGTAGGAGGCGGGAGAGATGACAATGAGCAGTTCTTC. Translated: CASSVGGGRDDNEQFF.

The chain combines TRBV20-1 with TRBJ2-5, with D unresolved. This CDR3 region has 16 residues. V dropped 1 base and J dropped 5 bases, with 20 bases sitting between them. From germline, CDR1 is DFQATT and CDR2 SNEGSKA (reference sequence). In nucleotides, the CDR3 is TGCAGTGCTAGAGGGAGTCCGGCTCAAGGAAGGGAGACCCAGTACTTC. This encodes CSARGSPAQGRETQYF.

This clonotype was detected only a few times. This chain joins TRBV18 and TRBJ1-2; possible D gene TRBD1, 6 bases. Trimming left V 1 base short and J 3 bases short, with 12 bases between. This CDR3 contains 15 residues. CDR1 is KGHSH, CDR2 LQKENI, per germline. The CDR3: CASSPRRGRDYGYTF. The CDR3 coding sequence is TGTGCCAGCTCACCACGGCGGGGGCGAGACTATGGCTACACCTTC.

This clonotype was seen a few times. This chain uses TRBV29-1 with TRBJ1-5; D not resolved. V shed 5 bases and J shed 9 bases, with 17 bases lying between them. Per the germline V gene, CDR1 is SQVTM and CDR2 is ANQGSEA. The CDR3 has 13 amino acids. CDR3 loop: CSVSDGPGRPQHF. DNA for the CDR3: TGCAGCGTTTCAGACGGGCCGGGTCGGCCCCAGCATTTT.